One T cell receptor (beta chain) is described in this entry. What it recognizes is unknown. The data were obtained in a study of cytomegalovirus exposure and HLA in healthy donors. Findings of the study overall: TCR beta chains numbering under 200 were designated cytomegalovirus-associated. Rarity held for most TCR sequences, but there were some public TCRs that occurred in many donors.

CDR3 length: 13 amino acids. Per germline, CDR1 MNHEY and CDR2 SMNVEV (reference sequence). V lost 4 bases and J 2 bases, leaving 8 bases between the germline ends. Clones were sequenced by immunoSEQ multiplex PCR, and TCRdb holds only the in-frame ones, with some missing. The sample holds about 38,000 clones, over 85% seen once. Sequencing was done on a sample of PBMCs. The chain recombines TRBV27 with TRBJ1-1, with D possibly matching TRBD1 (6 bases). This clonotype originated in a man aged 18 to 30 in good health and CMV-seronegative. CDR3 nucleotides: TGTGCCAGCAGTTGGACAGTTAACACTGAAGCTTTCTTT. Amino acid sequence: CASSWTVNTEAFF.